This TCR beta chain was identified in a study of T cells in Graves' hyperthyroidism and ophthalmopathy. Study outcomes and limitations: Most clonotypes expanded in thyroid above 0.001 were likewise present in blood.

Researchers took RNA transcripts and amplified the TCR beta CDR3 regions from them. Initially, a first-round RT-PCR of the TCR CDR3 employed the HTBI primer set. TCRdb itself ran the multiplex PCR reads through MiXCR, one entry per CDR3 protein. The sample yields about 400,000 distinct CDR3 sequences, under 15% seen once. Patients counted as stable if ophthalmopathy did not develop within 18 months. PBMCs were derived from 10 ml fresh peripheral blood. V shed 2 bases and J shed 6 bases, with 27 bases lying between them. This CDR3 has 18 residues. The V gene's germline CDR1 is SGHRS and CDR2 YFSETQ. A remark on this clonotype: Antigen specificity is unknown.

V and J are TRBV5-1 and TRBJ2-7; tentative D call: TRBD1 (5 bases). The sample consisted of blood. This receptor was obtained from a woman aged 25 to 39 with Graves' hyperthyroidism. The CDR3 DNA is TGCGCCAGCAGCTTATTCGTAAGGGAAGGGGATCGGATCTCCGAGCAGTACTTC. Its translation: CASSLFVREGDRISEQYF.